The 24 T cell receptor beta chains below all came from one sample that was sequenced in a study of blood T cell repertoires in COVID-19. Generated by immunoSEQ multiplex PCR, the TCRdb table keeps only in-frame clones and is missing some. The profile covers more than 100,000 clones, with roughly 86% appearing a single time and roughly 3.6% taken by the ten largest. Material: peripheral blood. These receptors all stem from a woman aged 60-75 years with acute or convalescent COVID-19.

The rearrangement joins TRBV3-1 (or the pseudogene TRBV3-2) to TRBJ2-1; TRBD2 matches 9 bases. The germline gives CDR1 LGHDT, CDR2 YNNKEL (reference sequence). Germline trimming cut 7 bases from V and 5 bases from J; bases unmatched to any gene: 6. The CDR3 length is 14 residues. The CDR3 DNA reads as TGTGCCAGCAACAAGCGGGAGGTCCACAATGAGCAGTTCTTC. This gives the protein CASNKREVHNEQFF.

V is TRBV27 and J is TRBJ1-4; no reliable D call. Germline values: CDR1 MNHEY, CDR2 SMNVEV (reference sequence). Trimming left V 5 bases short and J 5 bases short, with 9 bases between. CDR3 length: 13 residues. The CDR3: CASSKIENEKLFF. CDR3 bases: TGTGCCAGCAGTAAGATTGAGAATGAAAAACTGTTTTTT.

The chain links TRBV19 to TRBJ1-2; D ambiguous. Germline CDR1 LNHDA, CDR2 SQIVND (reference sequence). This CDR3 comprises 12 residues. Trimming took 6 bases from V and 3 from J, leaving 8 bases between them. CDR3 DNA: TGTGCCAGTAGCGGAGGGTACTATGGCTACACCTTC. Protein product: CASSGGYYGYTF.

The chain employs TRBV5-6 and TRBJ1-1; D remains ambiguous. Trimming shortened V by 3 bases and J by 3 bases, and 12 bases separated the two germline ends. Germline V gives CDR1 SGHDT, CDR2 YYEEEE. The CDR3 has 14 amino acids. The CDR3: CASSSLRGYTEAFF. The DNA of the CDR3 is TGTGCCAGCAGCTCCCTTCGGGGTTACACTGAAGCTTTCTTT.

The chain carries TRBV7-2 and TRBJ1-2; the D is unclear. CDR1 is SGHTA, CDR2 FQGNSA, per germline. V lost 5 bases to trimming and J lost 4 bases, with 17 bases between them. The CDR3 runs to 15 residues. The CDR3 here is CASSPRGGYGYGYTF. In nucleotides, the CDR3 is TGTGCCAGCAGCCCCCGCGGAGGGTATGGCTATGGCTACACCTTC.

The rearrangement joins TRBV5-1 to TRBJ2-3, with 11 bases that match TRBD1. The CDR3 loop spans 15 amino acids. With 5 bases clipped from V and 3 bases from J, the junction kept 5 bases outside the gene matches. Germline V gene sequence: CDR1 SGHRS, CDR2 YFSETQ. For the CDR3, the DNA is TGCGCCAGCAGAAGGACAGGGGGCTTAACAGATACGCAGTATTTT. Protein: CASRRTGGLTDTQYF.

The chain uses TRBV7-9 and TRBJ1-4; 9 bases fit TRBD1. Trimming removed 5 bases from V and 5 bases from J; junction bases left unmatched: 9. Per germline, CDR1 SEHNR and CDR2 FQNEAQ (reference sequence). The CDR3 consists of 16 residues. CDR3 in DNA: TGTGCCAGCAGCCCAACTTCGGGACAGGGCAATGAAAAACTGTTTTTT. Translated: CASSPTSGQGNEKLFF.

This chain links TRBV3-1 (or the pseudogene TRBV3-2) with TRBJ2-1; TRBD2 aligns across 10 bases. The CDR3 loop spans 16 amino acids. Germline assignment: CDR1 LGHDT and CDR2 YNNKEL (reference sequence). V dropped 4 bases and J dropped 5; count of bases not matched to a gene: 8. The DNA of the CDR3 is TGTGCCAGCAGCCTGGAGGGACTAGCGCAAAACAATGAGCAGTTCTTC. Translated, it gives CASSLEGLAQNNEQFF.

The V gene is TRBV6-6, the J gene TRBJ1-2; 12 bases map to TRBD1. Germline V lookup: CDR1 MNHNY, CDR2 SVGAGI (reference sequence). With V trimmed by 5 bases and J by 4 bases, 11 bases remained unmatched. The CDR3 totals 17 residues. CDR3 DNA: TGTGCCAGCAGTCACAGGGACAGGGGGCGAAGGGGCTATGGCTACACCTTC. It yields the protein CASSHRDRGRRGYGYTF.

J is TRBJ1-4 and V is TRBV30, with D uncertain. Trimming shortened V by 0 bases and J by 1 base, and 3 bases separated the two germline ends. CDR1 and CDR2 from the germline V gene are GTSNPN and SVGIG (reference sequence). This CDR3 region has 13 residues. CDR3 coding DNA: TGTGCCTGGAGTGTTCAAACTAATGAAAAACTGTTTTTT. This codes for CAWSVQTNEKLFF.

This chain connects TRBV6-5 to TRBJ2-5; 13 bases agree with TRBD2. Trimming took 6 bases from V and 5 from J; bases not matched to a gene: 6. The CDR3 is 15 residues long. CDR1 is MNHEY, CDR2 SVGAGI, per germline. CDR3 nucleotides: TGTGCCAGCAGCTCTGGACTAGCGGGAGTTGAGACCCAGTACTTC. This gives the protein CASSSGLAGVETQYF.

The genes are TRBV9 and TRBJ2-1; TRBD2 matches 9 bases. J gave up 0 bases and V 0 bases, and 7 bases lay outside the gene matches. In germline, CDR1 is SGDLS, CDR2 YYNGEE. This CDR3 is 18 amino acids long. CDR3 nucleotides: TGTGCCAGCAGCGTAGCAATGGCTAGCGGGGCCTCCTACAATGAGCAGTTCTTC. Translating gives CASSVAMASGASYNEQFF. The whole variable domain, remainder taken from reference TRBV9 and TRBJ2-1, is DSGVTQTPKHLITATGQRVTLRCSPRSGDLSVYWYQQSLDQGLQFLIQYYNGEERAKGNILERFSAQQFPDLHSELNLSSLELGDSALYFCASSVAMASGASYNEQFFGPGTRLTVL.

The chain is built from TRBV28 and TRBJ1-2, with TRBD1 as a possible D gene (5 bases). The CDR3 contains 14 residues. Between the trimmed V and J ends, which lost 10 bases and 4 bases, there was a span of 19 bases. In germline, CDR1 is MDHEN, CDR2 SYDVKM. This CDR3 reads CATQGEGPIYGYTF. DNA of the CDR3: TGTGCCACCCAAGGGGAGGGTCCCATCTATGGCTACACCTTC.

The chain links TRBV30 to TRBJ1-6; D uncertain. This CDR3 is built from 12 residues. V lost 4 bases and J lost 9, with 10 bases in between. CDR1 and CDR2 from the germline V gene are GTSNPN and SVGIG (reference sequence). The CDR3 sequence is CAWKVEASPLHF. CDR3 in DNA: TGTGCCTGGAAGGTCGAGGCTTCACCCCTCCACTTT.

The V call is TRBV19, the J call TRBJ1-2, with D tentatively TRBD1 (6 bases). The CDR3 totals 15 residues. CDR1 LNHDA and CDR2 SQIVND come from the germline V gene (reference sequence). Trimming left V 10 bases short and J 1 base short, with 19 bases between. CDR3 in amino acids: CATQGSTVDNYGYTF. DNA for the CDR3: TGTGCCACCCAGGGGAGCACAGTAGATAACTATGGCTACACCTTC.

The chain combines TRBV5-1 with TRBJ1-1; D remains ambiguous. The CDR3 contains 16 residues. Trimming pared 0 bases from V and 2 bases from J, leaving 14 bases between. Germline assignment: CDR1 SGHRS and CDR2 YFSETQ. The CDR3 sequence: CASSLGGGRSNTEAFF. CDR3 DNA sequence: TGCGCCAGCAGCTTGGGTGGCGGCCGTAGTAACACTGAAGCTTTCTTT.

The CDR3 loop reads CASSLQRDLGQFF. CDR3 DNA: TGTGCCAGCAGCTTACAGCGCGACTTGGGGCAGTTCTTC. J is TRBJ2-1 and V is TRBV11-2; no firm D call. Germline loops: CDR1 SGHAT, CDR2 FQNNGV. CDR3 length: 13 amino acids. Trimming left V 2 bases short and J 12 bases short, with 14 bases between.

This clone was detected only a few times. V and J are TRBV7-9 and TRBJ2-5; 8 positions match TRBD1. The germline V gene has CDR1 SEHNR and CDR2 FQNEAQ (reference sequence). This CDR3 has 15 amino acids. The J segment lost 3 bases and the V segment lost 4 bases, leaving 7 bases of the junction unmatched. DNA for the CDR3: TGTGCCAGCAGCTCCCGACAGGGGTTGAAAGAGACCCAGTACTTC. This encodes CASSSRQGLKETQYF.

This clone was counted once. This CDR3 is CASSLQGSGAYNEQFF. CDR3 DNA: TGTGCCAGCAGCTTACAGGGTAGCGGGGCTTACAATGAGCAGTTCTTC. This sequence joins TRBV7-2 and TRBJ2-1, with TRBD2 identical over 8 bases. V was clipped by 2 bases and J by 4 bases; unmatched bases: 7. There are 16 residues in the CDR3. The germline CDR1 and CDR2 sequences are SGHTA and FQGNSA.

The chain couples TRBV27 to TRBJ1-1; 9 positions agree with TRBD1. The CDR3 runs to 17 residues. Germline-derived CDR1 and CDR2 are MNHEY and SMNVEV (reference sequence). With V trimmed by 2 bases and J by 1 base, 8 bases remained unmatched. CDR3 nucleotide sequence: TGTGCCAGCAGTTTAGGTGGCTGGACAGGGGAGAACACTGAAGCTTTCTTT. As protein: CASSLGGWTGENTEAFF.

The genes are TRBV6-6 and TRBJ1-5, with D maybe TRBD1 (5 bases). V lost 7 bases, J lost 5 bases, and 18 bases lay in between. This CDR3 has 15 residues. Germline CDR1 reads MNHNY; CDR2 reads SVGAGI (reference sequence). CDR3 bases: TGTGCCAGCACCCTGGTCCAAGGGGCTTATCAGCCCCAGCATTTT. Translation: CASTLVQGAYQPQHF.

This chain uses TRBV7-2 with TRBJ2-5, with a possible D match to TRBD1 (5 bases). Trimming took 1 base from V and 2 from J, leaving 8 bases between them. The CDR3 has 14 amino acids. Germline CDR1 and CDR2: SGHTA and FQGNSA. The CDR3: CASSLGTHQETQYF. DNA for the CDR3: TGTGCCAGCAGCTTAGGGACACATCAAGAGACCCAGTACTTC. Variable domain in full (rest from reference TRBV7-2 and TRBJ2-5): GAGVSQSPSNKVTEKGKDVELRCDPISGHTALYWYRQSLGQGLEFLIYFQGNSAPDKSGLPSDRFSAERTGGSVSTLTIQRTQQEDSAVYLCASSLGTHQETQYFGPGTRLLVL.

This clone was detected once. The CDR3, as DNA: TGTGCCAGCAGTTTTAAAGTAGCCAATCAGCCCCAGCATTTT. It is translated as CASSFKVANQPQHF. The chain couples TRBV6-2 or TRBV6-3 to TRBJ1-5, with no clear D. V lost 4 bases to trimming and J lost 3 bases, with 10 bases between them. Per the germline V gene, CDR1 is MNHEY and CDR2 is SVGEGT. This CDR3 is 14 amino acids long.

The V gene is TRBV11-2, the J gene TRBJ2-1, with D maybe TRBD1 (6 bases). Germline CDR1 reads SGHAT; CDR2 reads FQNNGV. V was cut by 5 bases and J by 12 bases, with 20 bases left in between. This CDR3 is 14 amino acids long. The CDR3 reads CASSLSSPGQLQFF. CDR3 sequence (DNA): TGTGCCAGCAGCCTCAGCTCCCCGGGACAACTGCAGTTCTTC.